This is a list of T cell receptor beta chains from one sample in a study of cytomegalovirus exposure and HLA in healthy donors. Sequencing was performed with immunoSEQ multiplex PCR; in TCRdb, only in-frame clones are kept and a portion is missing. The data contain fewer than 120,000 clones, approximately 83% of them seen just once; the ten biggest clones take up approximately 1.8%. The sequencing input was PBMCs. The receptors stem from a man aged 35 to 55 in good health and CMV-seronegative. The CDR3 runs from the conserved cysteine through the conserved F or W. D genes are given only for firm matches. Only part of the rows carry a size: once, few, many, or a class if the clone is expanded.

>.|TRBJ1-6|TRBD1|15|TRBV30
TGTGCCTGGAGTCCACGGACAGGACCCCATTCACCCCTCCACTTT
CAWSPRTGPHSPLHF
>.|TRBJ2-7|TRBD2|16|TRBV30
TGTGCCGCGAGACTAGCGGGGGGAGGTAATCTCTACGAGCAGTACTTC
CAARLAGGGNLYEQYF
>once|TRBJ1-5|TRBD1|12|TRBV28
TGTGCCAGCAGTACACAGGGGAGGCCCCAGCATTTT
CASSTQGRPQHF
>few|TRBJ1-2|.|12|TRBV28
TGTGCCAGCAGTGGACAGCTACGGGGCTACACCTTC
CASSGQLRGYTF
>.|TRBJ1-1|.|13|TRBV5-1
TGCGCCAGCGCGGTGGCCTCGAACACTGAAGCTTTCTTT
CASAVASNTEAFF
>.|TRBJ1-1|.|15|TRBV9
TGTGCCAGCAGCGTAACGCGCACTATGAACACTGAAGCTTTCTTT
CASSVTRTMNTEAFF
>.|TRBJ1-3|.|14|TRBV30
TGTGCCTGGAGTGTAACACGCTCTGGAAACACCATATATTTT
CAWSVTRSGNTIYF
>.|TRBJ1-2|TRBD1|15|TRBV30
TGTGCCTGGAGCGGACAGGGGACCACTAACTATGGCTACACCTTC
CAWSGQGTTNYGYTF
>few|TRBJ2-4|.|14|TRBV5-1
TGCGCCAGCAGCTTGGCTGCGAGCGAAAACATTCAGTACTTC
CASSLAASENIQYF
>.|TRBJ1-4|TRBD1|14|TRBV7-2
TGTGCCAGCAGCTTTGACAGGGGTAGGGAAAAACTGTTTTTT
CASSFDRGREKLFF
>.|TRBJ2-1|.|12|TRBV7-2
TGTGCCAGCAGCTTAACTAGCAACGAGCAGTTCTTC
CASSLTSNEQFF
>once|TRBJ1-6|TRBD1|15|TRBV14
TGTGCCAGCAGCCAATTGGACAGGGAAAATTCACCCCTCCACTTT
CASSQLDRENSPLHF
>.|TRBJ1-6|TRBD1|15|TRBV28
TGTGCCAGCAGCCCAGGGACAGACCGGAATTCACCCCTCCACTTT
CASSPGTDRNSPLHF
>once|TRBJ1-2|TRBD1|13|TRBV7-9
TGTGCCAGCAGCGGAGAGGGGGACAGGGGCTACACCTTC
CASSGEGDRGYTF
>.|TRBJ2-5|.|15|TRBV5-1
TGCGCCAGCAGCTTCGGTGGAGGAGGGCAAGAGACCCAGTACTTC
CASSFGGGGQETQYF
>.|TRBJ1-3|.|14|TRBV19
TGTGCCAGTACCGACGGACACGTTGGAAACACCATATATTTT
CASTDGHVGNTIYF
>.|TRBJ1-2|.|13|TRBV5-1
TGCGCCAGCAGCTTGGAAGGAGTCCGGGGCTACACCTTC
CASSLEGVRGYTF
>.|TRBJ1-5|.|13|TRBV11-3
TGTGCCAGCAGCCACAACAGCAATCAGCCCCAGCATTTT
CASSHNSNQPQHF
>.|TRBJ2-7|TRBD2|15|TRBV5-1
TGCGCCAGCAGCTTGGTGGCGGGAGAGAGGTACGAGCAGTACTTC
CASSLVAGERYEQYF
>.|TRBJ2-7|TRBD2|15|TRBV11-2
TGTGCCAGCAGCTTAGATCCAGCGGGGGGCTACGAGCAGTACTTC
CASSLDPAGGYEQYF
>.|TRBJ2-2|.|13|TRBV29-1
TGCAGTATTAGACAGACGAACACCGGGGAGCTGTTTTTT
CSIRQTNTGELFF
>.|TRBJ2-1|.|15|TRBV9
TGTGCCAGCAGCGTAGACGGGAAACCATGGGATGAGCAGTTCTTC
CASSVDGKPWDEQFF
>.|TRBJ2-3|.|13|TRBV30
TGTGCCTGGGGGGAGGGGGGGGTTGGCACGCAGTATTTT
CAWGEGGVGTQYF
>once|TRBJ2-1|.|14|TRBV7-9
TGTGCCAGCAGCCGGGCAGGGGGGCAGCTGTGGCAGTTCTTC
CASSRAGGQLWQFF
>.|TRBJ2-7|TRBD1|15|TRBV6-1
TGTGCCAGCAGTGAAGCGCAGGACAGGACCTACGAGCAGTACTTC
CASSEAQDRTYEQYF
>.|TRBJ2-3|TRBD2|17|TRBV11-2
TGTGCCAGCGCCCGCCCGGCTAGCGGGGGAAACACAGATACGCAGTATTTT
CASARPASGGNTDTQYF
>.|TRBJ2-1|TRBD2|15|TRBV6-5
TGTGCCAGCAGTTACGGGGCACTAGCGGGGCTTGAGCAGTTCTTC
CASSYGALAGLEQFF
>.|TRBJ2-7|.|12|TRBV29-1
TGCAGCGTCACCGGGACACCCTACGAGCAGTACTTC
CSVTGTPYEQYF
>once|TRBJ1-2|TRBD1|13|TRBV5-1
TGCGCCAGCAGCCCGGGACAGGGGCCTGGCTACACCTTC
CASSPGQGPGYTF
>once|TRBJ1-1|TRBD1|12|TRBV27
TGTGCCAGCAGTTTCCCAGGGGGCTCGGCTTTCTTT
CASSFPGGSAFF
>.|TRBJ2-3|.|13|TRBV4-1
TGCGCCAGCAGCGAACAGGGAACAGATACGCAGTATTTT
CASSEQGTDTQYF
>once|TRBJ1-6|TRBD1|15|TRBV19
TGTGCCAGTAGGCTAAGACAGGGCAACAATTCACCCCTCCACTTT
CASRLRQGNNSPLHF
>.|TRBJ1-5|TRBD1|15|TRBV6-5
TGTGCCAGCAGTTACAATAGACAGGGCGATACGCCCCAGCATTTT
CASSYNRQGDTPQHF
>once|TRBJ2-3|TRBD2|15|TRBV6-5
TGTGCCAGCACCATAGCGGGCGGGGCAGCAGATACGCAGTATTTT
CASTIAGGAADTQYF
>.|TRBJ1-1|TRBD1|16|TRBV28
TGTGCCAGCAGCCGGACAGGGTCTCCGAAGAACACTGAAGCTTTCTTT
CASSRTGSPKNTEAFF
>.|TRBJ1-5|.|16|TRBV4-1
TGCGCCAGCAGCCAAGATCCCGGAGGGGACAATCAGCCCCAGCATTTT
CASSQDPGGDNQPQHF
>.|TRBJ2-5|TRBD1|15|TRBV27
TGTGCCAGCAGATTACGACAGGGGTACCAAGAGACCCAGTACTTC
CASRLRQGYQETQYF
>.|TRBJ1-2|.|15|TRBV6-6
TGTGCCAGCAGTTATCCATGGGACACCAGTTTCGGCTACACCTTC
CASSYPWDTSFGYTF
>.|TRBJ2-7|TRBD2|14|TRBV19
TGTGCCAGTAGGAGCCTAGCGGGGCTGGGGGAGCAGTACTTC
CASRSLAGLGEQYF
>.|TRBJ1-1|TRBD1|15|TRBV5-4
TGTGCCAGCAGCTTGGCCGGGACAGTGAACACTGAAGCTTTCTTT
CASSLAGTVNTEAFF
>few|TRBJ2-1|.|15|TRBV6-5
TGTGCCAGCAGTTACTCCCCGCCGAGCTCCAATGAGCAGTTCTTC
CASSYSPPSSNEQFF
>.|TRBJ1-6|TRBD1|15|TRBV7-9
TGTGCCAGCAGTCAACAGGGGTCGGGGAATTCACCCCTCCACTTT
CASSQQGSGNSPLHF
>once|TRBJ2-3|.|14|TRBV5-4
TGTGCCAGCAGCACGCCACAGGGATCAGATACGCAGTATTTT
CASSTPQGSDTQYF
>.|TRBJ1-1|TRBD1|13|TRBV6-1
TGTGCCAGCAGGGACAGGGGAGACACTGAAGCTTTCTTT
CASRDRGDTEAFF
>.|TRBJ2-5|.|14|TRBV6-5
.
CASSTSGGWETQYF
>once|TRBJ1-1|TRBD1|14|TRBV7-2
TGTGCCAGCAGCTTAGACAGGGGAGTTCCCCAAGCTTTCTTT
CASSLDRGVPQAFF
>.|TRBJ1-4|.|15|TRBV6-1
TGTGCCAGCAGCGCCTCCTGGGGGGTTAATGAAAAACTGTTTTTT
CASSASWGVNEKLFF
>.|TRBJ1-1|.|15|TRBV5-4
TGTGCCAGCAGCTTCGGTCACCTCATGAACACTGAAGCTTTCTTT
CASSFGHLMNTEAFF
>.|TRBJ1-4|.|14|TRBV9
TGTGCCAGCAGCGCATCCGGTCTTAATGAAAAACTGTTTTTT
CASSASGLNEKLFF
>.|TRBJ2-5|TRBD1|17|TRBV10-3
TGTGCCATCAGTGAGTCTCCCGGGACAGGGGTAACAGAGACCCAGTACTTC
CAISESPGTGVTETQYF
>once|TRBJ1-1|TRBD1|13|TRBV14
TGTGCCAGCAGCCAAGTTGAGGGGGCGCCAGCTTTCTTT
CASSQVEGAPAFF
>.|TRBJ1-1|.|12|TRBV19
TGTGCCAGTAGTATCCAGGGGACTGAAGCTTTCTTT
CASSIQGTEAFF
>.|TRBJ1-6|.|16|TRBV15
TGTGCCACCAGCATCGGGGAGGGGGATTATAATTCACCCCTCCACTTT
CATSIGEGDYNSPLHF
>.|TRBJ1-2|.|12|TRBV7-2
TGTGCCAGCAGCCCCCAGGCATATGGCTACACCTTC
CASSPQAYGYTF
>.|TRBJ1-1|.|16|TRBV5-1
TGCGCCAGCAGCTCAGGAGGTTTGCAAGATAACACTGAAGCTTTCTTT
CASSSGGLQDNTEAFF
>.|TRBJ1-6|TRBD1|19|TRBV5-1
TGCGCCAGCAGCTTCGGAACCGGGACAGGGCAGAACTATAATTCACCCCTCCACTTT
CASSFGTGTGQNYNSPLHF
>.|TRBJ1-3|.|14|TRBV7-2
TGTGCCAGCAGCCTTTTAGTCTCTGGAAACACCATATATTTT
CASSLLVSGNTIYF
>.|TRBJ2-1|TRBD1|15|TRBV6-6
TGTGCCAGCAACGAGGGGACAGGGGGTTTAAATGAGCAGTTCTTC
CASNEGTGGLNEQFF